Listed here are 15 T cell receptor beta chains from one sample, sequenced in a study of OX40 agonist ivuxolimab in advanced cancers. Libraries came from the immunoSEQ multiplex PCR assay. TCRdb holds this immuneACCESS table with in-frame rearrangements only. Some clones are missing; in checked studies, unresolved V genes explain under half, and the rest has no known cause. In all, the sample holds under 40,000 clones, and approximately 90% of those were seen once. The ten largest clonotypes hold under 5.5% of the sample. The material was CD4+ or CD8+ T cells sorted from blood, obtained in a trial of the OX40 agonist ivuxolimab. Every receptor here comes from an adult with an advanced solid tumor such as melanoma, head and neck, liver or kidney cancer.

The rearrangement uses TRBV9 and TRBJ1-2, with TRBD1 identical over 7 bases. V trimming: 0 bases; J trimming: 4 bases; junction bases outside the gene matches: 6. This CDR3 region has 15 residues. Germline CDR1 and CDR2: SGDLS and YYNGEE. The CDR3 loop is CASSVGGGTAYGYTF. The CDR3 coding sequence is TGTGCCAGCAGCGTAGGAGGAGGGACAGCCTATGGCTACACCTTC.

The chain carries TRBV4-2 and TRBJ1-2; D may be TRBD1 (5 bases). From germline, CDR1 is LGHNA and CDR2 YNFKEQ. The CDR3 spans 14 residues. V was trimmed by 1 base and J by 4 bases, leaving 10 bases between them. This CDR3 reads CASSQVEGIYGYTF. CDR3 in DNA: TGTGCCAGCAGCCAAGTGGAGGGGATCTATGGCTACACCTTC.

This rearrangement joins TRBV4-2 to TRBJ2-5; perhaps TRBD2 as D (6 bases). Trimming removed 0 bases at V and 0 bases at J, with 11 bases between. The germline V gene encodes CDR1 LGHNA and CDR2 YNFKEQ. The CDR3 is 16 amino acids. DNA of the CDR3: TGTGCCAGCAGCCAAGAATGGGGGACTTACCAAGAGACCCAGTACTTC. It is translated as CASSQEWGTYQETQYF.

The rearrangement uses TRBV5-1 and TRBJ2-7; TRBD1 is a possible D gene (6 bases). Trimming removed 1 base from V and 3 bases from J, with 14 bases in between. Per germline, CDR1 SGHRS and CDR2 YFSETQ. This CDR3 is 15 amino acids long. The CDR3 nucleotides are TGCGCCAGCAGCTTGTTAACAGGGACGATCTACGAGCAGTACTTC. Residues: CASSLLTGTIYEQYF.

The V and J genes are TRBV7-9 and TRBJ2-1, with D possibly TRBD1 on 6 matching bases. Germline lookup yields CDR1 SEHNR and CDR2 FQNEAQ (reference sequence). This CDR3 spans 14 amino acids. V lost 5 bases, J lost 10 bases, and 18 bases lay in between. CDR3 in amino acids: CASSPGAGAREQFF. CDR3 DNA sequence: TGTGCCAGCAGCCCAGGGGCCGGGGCGAGGGAGCAGTTCTTC.

The CDR3 here is CASSGQDGLRGANYNEQFF. CDR3 nucleotides: TGTGCCAGTAGTGGCCAGGACGGGCTAAGAGGGGCCAATTACAATGAGCAGTTCTTC. The V gene is TRBV19, the J gene TRBJ2-1; D is perhaps TRBD1 or TRBD2 (5 bases each). V was trimmed by 5 bases and J by 4 bases, leaving 27 bases between them. Germline V gene data show CDR1 as LNHDA and CDR2 as SQIVND (reference sequence). CDR3 length: 19 amino acids. Variable domain in full (rest from reference TRBV19 and TRBJ2-1): DGGITQSPKYLFRKEGQNVTLSCEQNLNHDAMYWYRQDPGQGLRLIYYSQIVNDFQKGDIAEGYSVSREKKESFPLTVTSAQKNPTAFYLCASSGQDGLRGANYNEQFFGPGTRLTVL.

Only one count was recorded for this clone. J is TRBJ2-3 and V is TRBV19; 7 positions match TRBD1. J gave up 3 bases and V 2 bases, and 5 bases lay outside the gene matches. The CDR3 length is 15 residues. Looked up from germline, CDR1 is LNHDA and CDR2 is SQIVND (reference sequence). The CDR3 sequence is CASSIQTGRTDTQYF. DNA of the CDR3: TGTGCCAGTAGTATACAGACAGGGAGAACAGATACGCAGTATTTT.

V and J are TRBV5-6 and TRBJ1-5; D call uncertain. From germline, CDR1 is SGHDT and CDR2 YYEEEE. The CDR3 sequence is 17 residues long. V shed 0 bases and J shed 4 bases, with 17 bases lying between them. CDR3: CASSLAPQKPVNQPQHF. CDR3 DNA: TGTGCCAGCAGCTTGGCCCCCCAAAAGCCCGTTAATCAGCCCCAGCATTTT.

V is TRBV29-1 and J is TRBJ2-3; TRBD2 matches at 10 bases. CDR1 and CDR2 from the germline V gene are SQVTM and ANQGSEA. The CDR3 consists of 16 residues. With 2 bases clipped from V and 0 bases from J, the junction kept 5 bases outside the gene matches. In DNA, the CDR3 is TGCAGCGTTGAACTAGCGGGGGAGGCTAGCACAGATACGCAGTATTTT. This translates into CSVELAGEASTDTQYF.

This clone has just a few counts. J is TRBJ1-2 and V is TRBV7-9, with 7 positions matching TRBD1. Trimming took 1 base from V and 4 from J; bases not matched to a gene: 3. Germline V gives CDR1 SEHNR, CDR2 FQNEAQ (reference sequence). The CDR3 is 14 amino acids. CDR3 DNA sequence: TGTGCCAGCAGCTTAGTCGGGACAGTCTATGGCTACACCTTC. Translating it yields CASSLVGTVYGYTF. Supplemented by reference TRBV7-9 and TRBJ1-2, the full variable domain reads DTGVSQNPRHKITKRGQNVTFRCDPISEHNRLYWYRQTLGQGPEFLTYFQNEAQLEKSRLLSDRFSAERPKGSFSTLEIQRTEQGDSAMYLCASSLVGTVYGYTFGSGTRLTVV.

The CDR3 region has the DNA TGTGCCAGCAGCTTAATCCCGAGCGGGCTTAGCTCCTACGAGCAGTACTTC. Translating gives CASSLIPSGLSSYEQYF. V is TRBV7-2 and J is TRBJ2-7; possibly TRBD2 for D (6 bases). In germline, CDR1 is SGHTA, CDR2 FQGNSA. This CDR3 has 17 residues. V lost 2 bases, J lost 0 bases, and 17 bases lay in between. The whole variable domain, remainder taken from reference TRBV7-2 and TRBJ2-7, is GAGVSQSPSNKVTEKGKDVELRCDPISGHTALYWYRQSLGQGLEFLIYFQGNSAPDKSGLPSDRFSAERTGGSVSTLTIQRTQQEDSAVYLCASSLIPSGLSSYEQYFGPGTRLTVT.

The chain joins TRBV7-6 to TRBJ1-1; possibly TRBD1 for D (5 bases). V was trimmed by 5 bases and J by 2 bases, leaving 15 bases between them. This CDR3 region has 15 residues. The germline CDR1 and CDR2 sequences are SGHVS and FNYEAQ. The CDR3 reads CASSPGPGLNTEAFF. The CDR3 coding sequence is TGTGCCAGCAGCCCGGGGCCAGGCCTCAACACTGAAGCTTTCTTT.

The chain has TRBV27 and TRBJ1-2; maybe TRBD1 (6 bases). This CDR3 has 14 residues. V lost 5 bases, J lost 3 bases, and 13 bases lay in between. Germline-derived CDR1 and CDR2 are MNHEY and SMNVEV (reference sequence). This CDR3 reads CASSPKTGYYGYTF. The CDR3 DNA sequence: TGTGCCAGCAGTCCAAAGACAGGATACTATGGCTACACCTTC.

This clone appeared a single time. The CDR3 loop is CASSLSGMSYNEQFF. The CDR3 DNA sequence: TGTGCCAGCAGCCTTAGCGGGATGTCCTACAATGAGCAGTTCTTC. The chain carries TRBV7-2 and TRBJ2-1; 8 bases are shared with TRBD2. Germline CDR1 reads SGHTA; CDR2 reads FQGNSA. J lost 1 base, V lost 5 bases, and 4 bases had no gene match. The CDR3 consists of 15 residues.

This clone has only a few counts. An end of the junction differs from the germline gene, which may be a read error. The chain couples TRBV7-7 to TRBJ2-7; no clear D. This CDR3 is 13 amino acids long. From germline, CDR1 is SSHAT and CDR2 FNYEAQ (reference sequence). The CDR3 is CASSPAGSHEQYF. The DNA for the CDR3 is TGTGCTAGCAGCCCGGCAGGTTCCCACGAGCAGTACTTC.